This TCR beta chain is drawn from a study of cytomegalovirus exposure and HLA in healthy donors (dated by TCRdb to 2016 to 2017). About the full investigation: An earlier analysis of more than 550 of the donors reported 250 to 300 Gb of sequence data and 90 million to 120 million unique TCR beta sequences obtained from approximately 180 million T cells. In a later analysis, previously published TCR beta repertoires from about 670 donors were re-analyzed and high-resolution HLA genotyping was added so that TCR occurrence patterns could be studied. Rather than drawing on any new phenotypic data, the later analysis identified candidate immune exposures from TCR beta sequences and the way those sequences occurred across donors. The study combined high-throughput TCR immunosequencing, statistical association of individual TCRs with disease status, and machine learning to predict cytomegalovirus infection status. Using immunosequencing, the study profiled T cell repertoires from around 680 subjects and related those repertoires to cytomegalovirus serostatus. The study aimed to test whether cataloging public T cell receptors could reveal signatures of past pathogen exposure. Class I and class II HLA loci were covered by the typing at four-digit resolution. Because of strong linkage in the cohort, roughly five DR-DQ haplotypes were treated as single units for association and clustering. Every discovery cohort repertoire had been produced on one sequencing platform. In an earlier analysis of 500 to 650 of the donors, high-throughput TCR beta sequencing was used to judge whether each TCR beta V gene segment behaved as functional or pseudogenic. Around 320 gigabases of sequencing data and approximately 85 million unique TCR sequences were included in an early release covering over 600 HLA-typed donors. A later genetic analysis took genome-wide SNP genotypes for about 55% of the 666 donors and used that subset as a discovery cohort. The genetic ancestry cluster associated with self-reported Caucasian donors included approximately 85% of the approximately 400 genotyped donors. Typing coverage differed by locus: A, B, C, DRB1 and DQB1 were typed in roughly 620-630 donors, DQA1 in about 500, DPA1 in roughly 590, and DPB1 in roughly 470. Along with the approximately 670-subject first cohort, a separate validation cohort of some 130 different subjects was used. Donor age, sex, ethnicity and CMV serostatus were compiled together with the repertoire data. Among almost 400 genotyped donors of the cohort, an average of about 240,000 unique TCR beta nucleotide sequences were sequenced per donor, around 20% of them non-productive. Here is what the overall study found, with its caveats: Several of the top co-occurrence clusters appeared to be linked to parvovirus B19, influenza, CMV and Epstein-Barr virus, according to a later analysis. Because HLA typing was missing for some donors at each locus, association tests included only the typed subset. Most CMV-associated TCR beta chains appeared to be HLA-restricted in a later analysis, and the HLA associations seemed to be driven largely by CMV exposure. This cohort had only TCR beta chains sequenced, and the lack of alpha or paired-chain data limited which features could be detected. According to a later analysis, TCR association rates differed among HLA loci, with DRB1 alleles showing the most associated TCRs and HLA-C alleles showing the fewest. In vitro tests confirmed that a few of the cytomegalovirus-associated TCR beta chains recognize cytomegalovirus antigens. Broadly in line with IMGT annotations, most TCR beta V segments showed up in productive rearrangements about 90% or about 30% of the time in an earlier analysis of roughly 590 of the donors. A cluster of highly shared sequence variants was judged likely to represent a technical artifact of the sequencing pipeline. The presence/absence analyses assumed that sequencing depth was roughly uniform across donors, and that assumption may not be true. A later genetic analysis reported fewer N-insertions in productive TCRs among donors in an Asian-associated ancestry cluster than the roughly 620-donor mean. In a later genetic analysis, a missense DCLRE1C variant was associated with V-gene and J-gene trimming of TCR beta chains, and the association was replicated in an independent cohort. A further reported finding was that TCR beta sequences accurately predicted the HLA-A and HLA-B alleles for most subjects in the first cohort. Because the 87-base-pair reads could not distinguish some IMGT-functional V segments, including TRBV6-2 and TRBV6-3, those segments were excluded. The study listed 164 TCR beta chains as associated with cytomegalovirus. When HLA alleles, especially DR and DQ, strongly co-occurred, TCR associations were difficult to assign to individual alleles. Correlated functional status among segregating V segments might reflect linkage disequilibrium, but an unknown experimental factor could not be ruled out. While some public TCRs were present in many individuals, most TCR sequences turned up only very rarely across donors. In both the original and validation cohorts, the classifier was reported to diagnose cytomegalovirus status with high specificity and sensitivity. A later analysis found that HLA-associated TCR beta chains were more clonally expanded and had lower generation probabilities than equally common non-associated chains. It was suggested by the authors that the approach could potentially be generalized to other disease states and immunological phenotypes. In a later analysis, some 18,000 TCR beta sequences were associated with specific HLA alleles at a false discovery rate of 0.05. The earlier analysis of about 600 of the donors excluded some 15 rarely observed V segments, including chromosome 9 orphons, because counts were too low. CMV serostatus was the only immune exposure information available for the cohort.

Library construction relied on the immunoSEQ multiplex PCR assay. A mixture of 60 forward primers for TCR Vbeta segments and 13 reverse primers for TCR Jbeta segments was used in the multiplex PCR. The CDR3 region of rearranged TCR beta genes was amplified from genomic DNA by a multiplex PCR assay. The Illumina HiSeq System was used to sequence the amplified TCR beta libraries as 87-base-pair reads. The original pipeline was this. Across the roughly 700 repertoires, a later analysis counted approximately 75 million unique TCR beta chains, some 11 million of which were shared by at least two donors. A nearest-neighbor algorithm error-corrected the raw reads and collapsed the reads into unique sequences, merging closely related sequences to remove PCR and sequencing errors. CDR3 sequences were aligned to IMGT reference sequences to assign V, D and J gene segments. For a sequence to be retained, a match of at least six nucleotides to both a V gene segment and a J gene segment was required. Rearrangements were classified as productive when the CDR3 lacked stop codons and remained in frame with V and J, and all other rearrangements were classified as non-productive. Following IMGT convention, CDR3 was defined as the stretch from the second conserved V-encoded cysteine up to the conserved J-encoded phenylalanine. The earlier analysis of 450 to 750 of the donors excluded any sequence lacking an unambiguous match to a single V gene segment. An earlier analysis of several hundred of the donors classified V segments as functional when productive rearrangements were above 56.7% and as segregating when the standard deviation between donors was above 5%. To diagnose cytomegalovirus status from the catalog of TCR beta chain sequences, a statistical classification framework was built. A later analysis assigned V and J genes by comparing TCR nucleotide sequences with IMGT/GENE-DB human TR gene sequences. A later analysis assigned CDR3 sequences and most-parsimonious VDJ recombination scenarios with the TCRdist pipeline. In a later analysis, every TCR beta chain was defined by the combination of its CDR3 amino acid sequence and its V-gene family, and reads without a unique V-gene family were dropped. As a way to deal with suspected cross-contamination and a sequencing artifact, a later analysis dropped over 550 nucleotide sequences that were highly shared and had low generation probability. For each public chain, a later analysis derived a clonal expansion index from normalized ranks of inferred template counts within each repertoire. A later analysis computed generation probabilities with a VDJ recombination model fitted to out-of-frame rearrangements, and checked the results against IGoR. In a later analysis, TCR-TCR, TCR-HLA and TCR-CMV co-occurrence was scored with hypergeometric tests, and a repertoire-size bias correction was applied to TCR pairs. False discovery rates were estimated in a later analysis by permuting HLA or CMV assignments 20 times. A later analysis grouped co-occurring TCRs with DBSCAN, adding TCRdist sequence similarity when clustering within HLA-allele-positive subsets. Repertoires with fewer than 30,000 or more than 120,000 public chains were left out of co-occurrence clustering, as were about five repertoires with anomalous nucleotide sharing. In TCRdb, the immuneACCESS table is reduced to in-frame sequences with V and J assigned. These tables do not hold every clone; where another copy was compared, an unresolved V gene accounts for under half, and the others remain unexplained. Clone size and V and J calls were adopted from that table, with D and trimming inferred from the DNA. This sample has some 140,000 clones in its table, and about 77% of those were observed once. The ten biggest clones cover about 1.5% of the sample.

Here V drops 4 bases and J drops 10 bases, and the junction holds 19 bases not matched to any gene. There are 17 amino acids in the CDR3, from cysteine to phenylalanine inclusive. Only CDR3 DNA is held: 51 bases, read in frame from base 1. As encoded in the germline V gene, CDR1 is MDHEN while CDR2 is SYDVKM. The cohort was made up of 666 healthy bone marrow donors. At the time of sampling, all cohort members were nominally healthy, though unrecorded immune exposures were likely present. The donor was CMV seronegative and belonged to the group of 320 or so seronegative cohort members. A peripheral blood sample was provided by each donor, and peripheral blood mononuclear cells were used for TCR beta sequencing. The Qiagen DNeasy Blood Extraction Kit was used to extract genomic DNA from the blood cell samples. A remark on this clone: No cognate antigen has been identified for it. Base qualities are not recorded, but no much larger clone differs from it by a single base.

Sequencing input: PBMCs. The chain is made from TRBV28 and TRBJ1-2; the junction holds 9 bases that match TRBD1. This receptor was taken from a woman aged 40-49 years in good health and CMV-seronegative. CDR3 region: CASSSTRDRVTKKTYTF. The DNA reads as follows: TGTGCCAGCAGTTCGACCCGGGACAGGGTGACAAAGAAGACCTACACCTTC.